The clone carrying this T cell receptor (beta chain) was found once. Its specificity is unknown. This sample is part of a study of OX40 agonist ivuxolimab in advanced cancers. Study details: Ivuxolimab was delivered to patients intravenously every 2 weeks at doses spanning 0.01 to 10 mg/kg. General study findings and limits: Averaged across samples, CD8+ T cells carried more expanded clones than CD4+ did. Researchers did not determine the expanded peripheral T cells' antigen specificity.

The protocol was immunoSEQ multiplex PCR, while the TCRdb copy is restricted to in-frame clones and leaves out a portion. The table lists around 19,000 clones, roughly 73% of them singletons, with about a quarter in the top ten. Trimming took 7 bases from V and 7 from J, leaving 24 bases between them. The V gene's germline CDR1 is LNHDA and CDR2 SQIVND (reference sequence). The CDR3 has 16 residues. The cohort excluded patients with autoimmune disease history or systemic immunosuppression. This rearrangement joins TRBV19 to TRBJ2-3, with unresolved D. Sequencing used CD4+ or CD8+ T cells sorted from blood, obtained in a trial of the OX40 agonist ivuxolimab. The origin of this receptor is an adult with an advanced solid tumor such as melanoma, head and neck, liver or kidney cancer. CDR3 amino acids: CASTRVATEVQNTQYF. The CDR3 DNA reads as TGTGCCAGTACCCGGGTGGCCACCGAGGTCCAAAATACGCAGTATTTT.